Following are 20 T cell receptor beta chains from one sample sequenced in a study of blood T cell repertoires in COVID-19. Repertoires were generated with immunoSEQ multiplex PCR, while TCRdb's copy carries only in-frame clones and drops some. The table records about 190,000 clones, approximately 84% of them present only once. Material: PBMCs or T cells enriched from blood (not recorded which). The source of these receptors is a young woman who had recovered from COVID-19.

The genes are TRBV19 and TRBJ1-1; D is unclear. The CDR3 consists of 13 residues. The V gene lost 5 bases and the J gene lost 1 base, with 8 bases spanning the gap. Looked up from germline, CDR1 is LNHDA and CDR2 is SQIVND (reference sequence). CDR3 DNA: TGTGCCAGTAGTTTCCTGTCGAACACTGAAGCTTTCTTT. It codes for CASSFLSNTEAFF.

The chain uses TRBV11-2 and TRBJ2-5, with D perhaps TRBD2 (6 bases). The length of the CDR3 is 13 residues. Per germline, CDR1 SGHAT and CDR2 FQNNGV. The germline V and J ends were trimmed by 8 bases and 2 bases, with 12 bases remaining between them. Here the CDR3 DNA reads TGTGCCAGCCTACCGGGACTTCAAGAGACCCAGTACTTC. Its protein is CASLPGLQETQYF.

Here the CDR3 DNA reads TGTGCCAGCAGCCACCGGGACAGGGGGTACTACGAGCAGTACTTC. As protein: CASSHRDRGYYEQYF. V is TRBV5-4 and J is TRBJ2-7, with 11 bases aligning to TRBD1. Germline assignment: CDR1 SGHNT and CDR2 YYREEE (reference sequence). V gave up 4 bases and J gave up 3 bases; unmatched junction bases: 6. This CDR3 is 15 amino acids long.

DNA for the CDR3: TGCGCCAGCAGCCAAGTAGGACTAGCGGGAGGGCCTGGGGTTCCGCGCACAGATACGCAGTATTTT. As protein: CASSQVGLAGGPGVPRTDTQYF. The chain has TRBV4-1 and TRBJ2-3, with 15 bases aligning to TRBD2. With V trimmed by 1 base and J by 1 base, 15 bases remained unmatched. The CDR3 runs to 22 residues. Germline loops: CDR1 MGHRA, CDR2 YSYEKL.

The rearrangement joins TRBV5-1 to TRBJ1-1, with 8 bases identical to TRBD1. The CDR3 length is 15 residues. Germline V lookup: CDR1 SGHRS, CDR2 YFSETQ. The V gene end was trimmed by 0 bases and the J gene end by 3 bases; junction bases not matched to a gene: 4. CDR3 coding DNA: TGCGCCAGCAGCTTGGGGGACAGGTTTTACACTGAAGCTTTCTTT. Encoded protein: CASSLGDRFYTEAFF.

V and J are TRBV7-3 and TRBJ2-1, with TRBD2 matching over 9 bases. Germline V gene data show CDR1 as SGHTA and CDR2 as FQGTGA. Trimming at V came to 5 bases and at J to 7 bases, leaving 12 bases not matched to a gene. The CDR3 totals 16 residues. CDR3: CASSIMGLAFINEQFF. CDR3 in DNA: TGTGCCAGCAGCATAATGGGACTAGCTTTTATTAATGAGCAGTTCTTC.

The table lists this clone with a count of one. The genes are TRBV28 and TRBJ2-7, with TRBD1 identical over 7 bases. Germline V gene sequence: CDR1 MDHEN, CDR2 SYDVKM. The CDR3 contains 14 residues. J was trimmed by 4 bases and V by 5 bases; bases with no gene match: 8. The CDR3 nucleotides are TGTGCCAGCAGTCCGCCGGGACAGAATTACGAGCAGTACTTC. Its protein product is CASSPPGQNYEQYF.

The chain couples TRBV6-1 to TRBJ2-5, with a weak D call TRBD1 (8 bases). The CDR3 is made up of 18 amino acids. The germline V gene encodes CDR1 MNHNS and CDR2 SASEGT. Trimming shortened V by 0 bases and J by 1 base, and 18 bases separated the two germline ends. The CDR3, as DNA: TGTGCCAGCAGTGAAGCGGGGGGGACAGGAGGGGTCCAAGAGACCCAGTACTTC. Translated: CASSEAGGTGGVQETQYF.

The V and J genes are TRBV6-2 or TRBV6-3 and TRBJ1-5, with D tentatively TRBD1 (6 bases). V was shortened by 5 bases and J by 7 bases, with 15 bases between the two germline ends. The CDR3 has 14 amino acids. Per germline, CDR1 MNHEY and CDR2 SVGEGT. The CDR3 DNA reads TGTGCCAGCAGTCGGGGGGGGCCCGGCCAGCCCCAGCATTTT. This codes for CASSRGGPGQPQHF.

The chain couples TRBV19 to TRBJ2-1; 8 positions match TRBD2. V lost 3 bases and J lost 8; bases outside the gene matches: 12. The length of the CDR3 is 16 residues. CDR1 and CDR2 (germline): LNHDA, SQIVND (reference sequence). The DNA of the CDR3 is TGTGCCAGTAGTATGGGGCCCCTCAGCGGGGGATATGAGCAGTTCTTC. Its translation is CASSMGPLSGGYEQFF.

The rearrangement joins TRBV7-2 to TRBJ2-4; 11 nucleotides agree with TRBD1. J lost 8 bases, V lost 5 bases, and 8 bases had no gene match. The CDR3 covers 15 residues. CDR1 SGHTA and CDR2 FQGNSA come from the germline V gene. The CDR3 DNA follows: TGTGCCAGCAGCCAGAGGACAGGGGGCTCGGACATTCAGTACTTC. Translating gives CASSQRTGGSDIQYF.

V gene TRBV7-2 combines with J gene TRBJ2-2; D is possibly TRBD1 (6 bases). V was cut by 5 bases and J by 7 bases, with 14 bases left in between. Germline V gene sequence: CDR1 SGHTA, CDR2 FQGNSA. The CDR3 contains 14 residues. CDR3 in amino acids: CASSAQGSGGELFF. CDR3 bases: TGTGCCAGCAGCGCACAGGGAAGTGGCGGGGAGCTGTTTTTT.

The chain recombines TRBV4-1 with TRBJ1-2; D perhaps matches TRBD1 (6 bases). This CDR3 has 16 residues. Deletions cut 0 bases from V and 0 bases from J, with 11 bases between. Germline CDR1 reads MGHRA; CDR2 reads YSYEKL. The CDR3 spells CASSQEVGHPNYGYTF. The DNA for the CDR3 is TGCGCCAGCAGCCAAGAGGTGGGACACCCTAACTATGGCTACACCTTC.

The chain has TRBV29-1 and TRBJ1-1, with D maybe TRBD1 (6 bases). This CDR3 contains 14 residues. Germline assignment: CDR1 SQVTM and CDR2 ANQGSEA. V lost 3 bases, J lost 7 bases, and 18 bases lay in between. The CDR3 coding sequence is TGCAGCGTTGACTATCGGGGGGCTATCGGTGAAGCTTTCTTT. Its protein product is CSVDYRGAIGEAFF.

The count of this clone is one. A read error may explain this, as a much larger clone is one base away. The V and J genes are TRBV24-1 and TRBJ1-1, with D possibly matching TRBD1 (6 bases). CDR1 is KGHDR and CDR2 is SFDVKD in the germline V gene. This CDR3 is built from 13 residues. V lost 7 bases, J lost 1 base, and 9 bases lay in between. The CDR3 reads CATRGRGNTEAFF. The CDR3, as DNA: TGTGCCACCAGGGGCAGGGGGAACACTGAAGCTTTCTTT.

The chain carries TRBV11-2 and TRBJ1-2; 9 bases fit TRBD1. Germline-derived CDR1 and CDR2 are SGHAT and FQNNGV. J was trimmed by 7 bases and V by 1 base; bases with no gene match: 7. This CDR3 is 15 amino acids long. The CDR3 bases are TGTGCCAGCAGCTTAGCCACAGGGGGCTCGAGTGGCTACACCTTC. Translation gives CASSLATGGSSGYTF.

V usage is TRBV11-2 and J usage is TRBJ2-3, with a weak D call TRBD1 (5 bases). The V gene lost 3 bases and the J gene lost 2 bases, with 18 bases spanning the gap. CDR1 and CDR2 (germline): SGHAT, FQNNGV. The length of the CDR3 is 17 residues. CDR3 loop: CASSLAYPTANTDTQYF. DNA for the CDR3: TGTGCCAGCAGCTTGGCCTACCCGACAGCAAACACAGATACGCAGTATTTT. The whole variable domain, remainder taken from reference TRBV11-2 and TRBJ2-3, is EAGVAQSPRYKIIEKRQSVAFWCNPISGHATLYWYQQILGQGPKLLIQFQNNGVVDDSQLPKDRFSAERLKGVDSTLKIQPAKLEDSAVYLCASSLAYPTANTDTQYFGPGTRLTVL.

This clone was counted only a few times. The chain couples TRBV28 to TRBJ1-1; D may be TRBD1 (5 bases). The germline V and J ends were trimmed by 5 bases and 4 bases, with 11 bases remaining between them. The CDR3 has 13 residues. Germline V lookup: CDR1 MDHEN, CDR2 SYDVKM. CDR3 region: CASSPPRATEAFF. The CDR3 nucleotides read TGTGCCAGCAGTCCGCCCAGGGCCACTGAAGCTTTCTTT.

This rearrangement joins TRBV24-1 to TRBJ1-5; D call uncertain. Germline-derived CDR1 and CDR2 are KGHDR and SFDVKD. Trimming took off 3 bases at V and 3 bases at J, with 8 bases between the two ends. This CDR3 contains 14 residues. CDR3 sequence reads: CATSDRRINQPQHF. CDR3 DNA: TGTGCCACCAGTGATCGCAGGATCAATCAGCCCCAGCATTTT.

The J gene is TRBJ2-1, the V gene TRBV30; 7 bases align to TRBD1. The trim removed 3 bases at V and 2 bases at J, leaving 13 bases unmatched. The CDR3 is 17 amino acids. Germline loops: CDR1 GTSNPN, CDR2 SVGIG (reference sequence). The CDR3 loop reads CAWRVYTGVTTYNEQFF. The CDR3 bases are TGTGCCTGGAGAGTCTATACAGGGGTCACCACCTACAATGAGCAGTTCTTC.